The 30 T cell receptor beta chains below were found in one sample sequenced in a study of CD8+ T cells in alopecia areata. cDNA serving as the sequencing template came from extracted, reverse transcribed RNA. Some clones are missing from TCRdb's copy, which holds only in-frame ones; the method was immunoSEQ multiplex PCR. Of more than 110,000 clones listed, 54% are singletons. Treatment: oral pan-JAK inhibitor, 5-10 mg twice daily. The specimen comprised CD8+ T cells sorted from blood, sampled at week 4, from a patient treated with tofacitinib. The receptors stem from a human donor with alopecia areata.

This clone occurred once. This chain uses TRBV5-6 with TRBJ2-2, with 8 positions matching TRBD1. The germline V gene has CDR1 SGHDT and CDR2 YYEEEE. V lost 5 bases and J lost 2; bases outside the gene matches: 14. The CDR3 extends over 18 amino acids. The CDR3 bases are TGTGCCAGCAGGATCAGCGCAGGGGGCGCAGGCAACACCGGGGAGCTGTTTTTT. Amino acid sequence: CASRISAGGAGNTGELFF.

In its sample, this clone was seen a few times. This rearrangement joins TRBV21-1 to TRBJ1-5; the table names TRBD1, a call not compared with the DNA. TRBV21-1 is noted as a pseudogene. This CDR3 comprises 15 residues. In DNA form, the CDR3 reads TGTGCCAGCAAGGGATGGACAGGGGGGAATCAGCCCCAGCATTTT. Amino acid sequence: CASKGWTGGNQPQHF.

The CDR3 reads CASSTGPSYEQYF. CDR3 coding DNA: TGTGCCAGCAGTACTGGACCTAGCTACGAGCAGTACTTC. The J gene is TRBJ2-7, the V gene TRBV27; D unclear. The germline V gene has CDR1 MNHEY and CDR2 SMNVEV (reference sequence). Trimming removed 5 bases from V and 3 bases from J, with 11 bases in between. The length of the CDR3 is 13 residues.

The CDR3 coding sequence is TGTGCCAGCAGTTACTCGATTTTACAGGGCGATGGCTACACCTTC. It yields the protein CASSYSILQGDGYTF. The chain links TRBV6-5 to TRBJ1-2, with a weak D call TRBD1 (6 bases). CDR3 size: 15 residues. Trimming took 0 bases from V and 6 from J, leaving 14 bases between them. The germline gives CDR1 MNHEY, CDR2 SVGAGI.

The V call is TRBV4-3, the J call TRBJ1-2; maybe TRBD1 (6 bases). There are 17 residues in the CDR3. V dropped 0 bases and J dropped 4 bases, with 18 bases sitting between them. Germline-derived CDR1 and CDR2 are LGHNA and YSLEER. The CDR3 reads CASSQDQEAGAGYGYTF. The CDR3 nucleotides read TGCGCCAGCAGCCAAGATCAGGAGGCAGGGGCGGGCTATGGCTACACCTTC.

The chain uses TRBV7-9 and TRBJ2-5, with D maybe TRBD1 (6 bases). In germline, CDR1 is SEHNR, CDR2 FQNEAQ (reference sequence). Trimming shortened V by 5 bases and J by 4 bases, and 11 bases separated the two germline ends. The CDR3 consists of 13 residues. CDR3 loop: CASSQGGPETQYF. Here the CDR3 DNA reads TGTGCCAGCAGCCAAGGGGGACCAGAGACCCAGTACTTC.

The chain has TRBV30 and TRBJ2-2, with D unresolved. The germline V gene encodes CDR1 GTSNPN and CDR2 SVGIG (reference sequence). The length of the CDR3 is 13 residues. Trimming took 5 bases from V and 6 from J, leaving 13 bases between them. CDR3 region: CAWGASTPGELFF. In nucleotides, the CDR3 is TGTGCCTGGGGAGCCTCGACACCCGGGGAGCTGTTTTTT.

CDR3 sequence: CASGPDGMAQFF. The CDR3 coding sequence is TGTGCCAGCGGGCCGGACGGGATGGCGCAGTTCTTC. The rearrangement joins TRBV7-9 to TRBJ2-1; possible D gene TRBD2, 5 bases. The V end lost 8 bases, the J end lost 12 bases, and 17 bases lay between the germline ends. The CDR3 totals 12 residues. Germline assignment: CDR1 SEHNR and CDR2 FQNEAQ (reference sequence).

J is TRBJ1-2 and V is TRBV29-1; the match to TRBD1 covers 7 bases. V trimming: 1 base; J trimming: 7 bases; junction bases outside the gene matches: 12. CDR3 size: 15 residues. Germline CDR1 reads SQVTM; CDR2 reads ANQGSEA. The CDR3 loop is CSVEGGTAELGGYTF. The CDR3, as DNA: TGCAGCGTTGAAGGAGGGACAGCGGAACTCGGTGGCTACACCTTC.

A few counts support this clone. The V gene is TRBV9, the J gene TRBJ2-5; D uncertain. Trimming left V 3 bases short and J 5 bases short, with 8 bases between. CDR3 length equals 12 residues. Germline V CDR1 and CDR2: SGDLS, YYNGEE. CDR3 sequence reads: CASSGIVETQYF. The CDR3 DNA is TGTGCCAGCAGCGGAATTGTGGAGACCCAGTACTTC. Based on the CDR3 plus reference TRBV9 and TRBJ2-5, the full variable domain is DSGVTQTPKHLITATGQRVTLRCSPRSGDLSVYWYQQSLDQGLQFLIQYYNGEERAKGNILERFSAQQFPDLHSELNLSSLELGDSALYFCASSGIVETQYFGPGTRLLVL.

This clone was seen a handful of times. This rearrangement joins TRBV7-9 to TRBJ2-4; D is unresolved. Germline V gives CDR1 SEHNR, CDR2 FQNEAQ (reference sequence). CDR3 size: 13 residues. V was cut by 5 bases and J by 0 bases, with 5 bases left in between. CDR3 loop: CASSLLAKNIQYF. As DNA, the CDR3 is TGTGCCAGCAGCCTACTAGCCAAAAACATTCAGTACTTC.

This chain connects TRBV7-8 to TRBJ2-3; TRBD2 agrees at 13 bases. CDR3 length: 16 residues. Germline CDR1 is SGHVS and CDR2 is FQNEAQ. Trimming cost V 0 bases and J 3 bases; bases outside gene matches: 0. The CDR3 spells CASSLATSGGTDTQYF. In DNA form, the CDR3 reads TGTGCCAGCAGCTTAGCGACTAGCGGGGGGACAGATACGCAGTATTTT. The full variable domain, rest sourced from reference TRBV7-8 and TRBJ2-3, is GAGVSQSPRYKVAKRGQDVALRCDPISGHVSLFWYQQALGQGPEFLTYFQNEAQLDKSGLPSDRFFAERPEGSVSTLKIQRTQQEDSAVYLCASSLATSGGTDTQYFGPGTRLTVL.

This clone appeared a few times. J is TRBJ1-2 and V is TRBV7-9; D unclear. The CDR3 is 16 amino acids. In germline, CDR1 is SEHNR, CDR2 FQNEAQ (reference sequence). V lost 0 bases and J lost 4, with 15 bases in between. The CDR3 DNA is TGTGCCAGCAGCTTAGCGGAGTCCCCCTCTCTCTATGGCTACACCTTC. Translated: CASSLAESPSLYGYTF. The variable domain in full, with the rest retrieved from reference TRBV7-9 and TRBJ1-2, is DTGVSQNPRHKITKRGQNVTFRCDPISEHNRLYWYRQTLGQGPEFLTYFQNEAQLEKSRLLSDRFSAERPKGSFSTLEIQRTEQGDSAMYLCASSLAESPSLYGYTFGSGTRLTVV.

This clone was found a few times. This chain joins TRBV4-3 and TRBJ2-2; 9 positions agree with TRBD1. The J segment lost 3 bases and the V segment lost 0 bases, leaving 5 bases of the junction unmatched. The CDR3 is 17 amino acids. Germline V gene lookup returns CDR1 LGHNA and CDR2 YSLEER. The CDR3 nucleotides read TGCGCCAGCAGCCAAGATGCTGGGACAGGGCACACCGGGGAGCTGTTTTTT. This translates into CASSQDAGTGHTGELFF.

The rearrangement links TRBV11-2 to TRBJ1-5, with D possibly being TRBD1 (5 bases). This CDR3 contains 13 residues. V was cut by 4 bases and J by 4 bases, with 8 bases left in between. Germline V lookup: CDR1 SGHAT, CDR2 FQNNGV. The CDR3 DNA sequence: TGTGCCAGCAGCTGGGACGGGAATCAGCCCCAGCATTTT. It specifies CASSWDGNQPQHF. Supplemented by reference TRBV11-2 and TRBJ1-5, the full variable domain reads EAGVAQSPRYKIIEKRQSVAFWCNPISGHATLYWYQQILGQGPKLLIQFQNNGVVDDSQLPKDRFSAERLKGVDSTLKIQPAKLEDSAVYLCASSWDGNQPQHFGDGTRLSIL.

V and J are TRBV27 and TRBJ2-2; D is unclear. V lost 1 base and J lost 4, with 4 bases in between. This CDR3 region has 13 residues. The V gene's germline CDR1 is MNHEY and CDR2 SMNVEV (reference sequence). CDR3 loop: CASSLYLTGELFF. The DNA for the CDR3 is TGTGCCAGCAGTTTATACCTCACCGGGGAGCTGTTTTTT.

The chain uses TRBV6-5 and TRBJ2-7; TRBD1 matches at 11 bases. V was clipped by 4 bases and J by 6 bases; unmatched bases: 5. The germline CDR1 and CDR2 sequences are MNHEY and SVGAGI. The CDR3 has 14 residues. CDR3 loop: CASSFTGTGGEQYF. CDR3 sequence (DNA): TGTGCCAGCAGTTTTACCGGGACAGGGGGCGAGCAGTACTTC.

This chain joins TRBV30 and TRBJ2-3; 7 nucleotides align to TRBD1. The germline V gene encodes CDR1 GTSNPN and CDR2 SVGIG (reference sequence). V lost 4 bases, J lost 4 bases, and 2 bases stayed unmatched. CDR3 length: 12 amino acids. The CDR3 bases are TGTGCCTGGACCGACAGGGCAGATACGCAGTATTTT. Residues: CAWTDRADTQYF.

The gene calls are TRBV30 and TRBJ1-1; D is possibly TRBD1 (5 bases). The V end was cut by 0 bases, the J end by 0 bases, with 5 bases between. The CDR3 has 13 residues. Per the germline V gene, CDR1 is GTSNPN and CDR2 is SVGIG (reference sequence). The CDR3 nucleotides are TGTGCCTGGAGTGTGGACATGAACACTGAAGCTTTCTTT. Its protein is CAWSVDMNTEAFF.

This clone has a handful of counts. The sample holds other DNA sequences that translate to the same CDR3. The chain carries TRBV6-1 and TRBJ2-7; D not certain. The germline V gene encodes CDR1 MNHNS and CDR2 SASEGT. Trimming cost V 4 bases and J 0 bases, with 10 bases left between them. The CDR3 is 14 amino acids. CDR3 DNA sequence: TGTGCCAGCAGTGGTCTGGGCAGCTCCTACGAGCAGTACTTC. Translating it yields CASSGLGSSYEQYF.

This clone was seen a handful of times. This chain uses TRBV13 with TRBJ1-3; no clear D. V lost 4 bases and J lost 0, with 7 bases in between. The CDR3 contains 14 residues. Per germline, CDR1 PRHDT and CDR2 FYEKMQ (reference sequence). The CDR3: CASSYQISGNTIYF. In DNA, the CDR3 is TGTGCCAGCAGCTATCAAATCTCTGGAAACACCATATATTTT. Full variable domain (missing parts from reference TRBV13 and TRBJ1-3): AAGVIQSPRHLIKEKRETATLKCYPIPRHDTVYWYQQGPGQDPQFLISFYEKMQSDKGSIPDRFSAQQFSDYHSELNMSSLELGDSALYFCASSYQISGNTIYFGEGSWLTVV.

The chain recombines TRBV27 with TRBJ1-1, with 7 bases matching TRBD1. CDR1 and CDR2 from the germline V gene are MNHEY and SMNVEV (reference sequence). The V segment lost 5 bases and the J segment 6 bases; nucleotides outside the gene matches: 9. CDR3 size: 14 residues. CDR3 region: CASSDRALRSEAFF. Here the CDR3 DNA reads TGTGCCAGCAGTGACAGGGCCTTACGGTCTGAAGCTTTCTTT.

The CDR3 DNA reads as TGTGCCAGCAGTTACTCGAGGTCAGGCGATCAGCCCCAGCATTTT. Translating gives CASSYSRSGDQPQHF. J is TRBJ1-5 and V is TRBV6-5, with D unclear. The CDR3 runs to 15 residues. V was clipped by 0 bases and J by 5 bases, with 11 bases between them. CDR1 and CDR2 from the germline V gene are MNHEY and SVGAGI.

The V and J genes are TRBV5-4 and TRBJ1-1; D is perhaps TRBD1 (5 bases). The CDR3 sequence is 14 residues long. V lost 3 bases and J 3 bases, leaving 12 bases between the germline ends. Germline V gene lookup returns CDR1 SGHNT and CDR2 YYREEE (reference sequence). The CDR3 DNA reads TGTGCCAGCAGCTCTTGGGGGGTGCACACTGAAGCTTTCTTT. It translates to CASSSWGVHTEAFF.

This clone showed up just a few times. The chain uses TRBV14 and TRBJ2-1, with D possibly being TRBD1 (6 bases). V was pared by 4 bases and J by 10 bases, with 14 bases between. The CDR3 is 13 residues long. CDR1 SGHDN and CDR2 FVKESK come from the germline V gene. CDR3: CASSLYRVEEQFF. The CDR3 coding sequence is TGTGCCAGCAGCCTTTACAGGGTGGAAGAGCAGTTCTTC.

This rearrangement joins TRBV7-9 to TRBJ1-1; D is unresolved. CDR3 length equals 11 residues. V lost 4 bases and J 6 bases, leaving 6 bases between the germline ends. Germline CDR1 reads SEHNR; CDR2 reads FQNEAQ (reference sequence). The CDR3 region has the DNA TGTGCCAGCAGCTCGGGCCCTGAAGCTTTCTTT. This codes for CASSSGPEAFF.

The sample holds one count of this clone. The rearrangement joins TRBV6-4 to TRBJ2-2; possible D gene TRBD1, 6 bases. V was cut by 5 bases and J by 2 bases, with 9 bases left in between. Germline V CDR1 and CDR2: MRHNA, SNTAGT. The CDR3 runs to 14 residues. The CDR3 coding sequence is TGTGCCAGCAGTCCGGACAGAAACACCGGGGAGCTGTTTTTT. Encoded protein: CASSPDRNTGELFF.

The chain has TRBV13 and TRBJ1-2, with 9 bases that match TRBD1. After removal of 2 bases from V and 5 bases from J, the junction contained 15 bases not matched to a gene. Germline assignment: CDR1 PRHDT and CDR2 FYEKMQ (reference sequence). The CDR3 loop spans 18 amino acids. The CDR3 nucleotides are TGTGCCAGCAGCTTATTCATGGGATCCGGGACAGGGACTTATGGCTACACCTTC. This gives the protein CASSLFMGSGTGTYGYTF.

The gene calls are TRBV30 and TRBJ2-3, with D unresolved. This CDR3 spans 16 amino acids. Germline V CDR1 and CDR2: GTSNPN, SVGIG (reference sequence). V lost 5 bases and J 0 bases, leaving 18 bases between the germline ends. The DNA for the CDR3 is TGTGCCTGGCTAAATCCTGAATTAACTAGCACAGATACGCAGTATTTT. Protein: CAWLNPELTSTDTQYF.

The chain is built from TRBV10-3 and TRBJ1-1; D might be TRBD1 (5 bases). The CDR3 extends over 15 amino acids. Trimming cost V 6 bases and J 0 bases, with 14 bases left between them. The germline V gene has CDR1 ENHRY and CDR2 SYGVKD. The CDR3 DNA reads as TGTGCCATCAGCGACGTGACAGTTTTGAACACTGAAGCTTTCTTT. Residues: CAISDVTVLNTEAFF.